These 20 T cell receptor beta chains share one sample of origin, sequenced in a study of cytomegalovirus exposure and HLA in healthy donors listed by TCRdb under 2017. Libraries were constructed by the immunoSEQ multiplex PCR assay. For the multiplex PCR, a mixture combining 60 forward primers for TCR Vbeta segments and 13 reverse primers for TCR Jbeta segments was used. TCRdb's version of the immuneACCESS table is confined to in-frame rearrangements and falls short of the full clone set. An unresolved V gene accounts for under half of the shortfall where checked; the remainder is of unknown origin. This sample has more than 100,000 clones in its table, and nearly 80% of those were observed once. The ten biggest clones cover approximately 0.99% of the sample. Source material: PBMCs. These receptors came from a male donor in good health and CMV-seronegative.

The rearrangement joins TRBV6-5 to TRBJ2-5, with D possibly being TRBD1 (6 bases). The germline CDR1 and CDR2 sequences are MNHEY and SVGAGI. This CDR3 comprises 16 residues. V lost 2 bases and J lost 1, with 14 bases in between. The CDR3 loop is CASSYRTVRPQETQYF. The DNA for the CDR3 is TGTGCCAGCAGTTACCGGACAGTTAGACCCCAAGAGACCCAGTACTTC.

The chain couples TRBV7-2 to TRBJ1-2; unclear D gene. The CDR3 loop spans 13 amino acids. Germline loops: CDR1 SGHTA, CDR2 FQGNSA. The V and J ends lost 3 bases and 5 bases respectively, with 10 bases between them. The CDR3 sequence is CASSFQEGYGYTF. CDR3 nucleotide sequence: TGTGCCAGCAGCTTCCAGGAGGGATATGGCTACACCTTC. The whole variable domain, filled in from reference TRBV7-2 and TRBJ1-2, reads GAGVSQSPSNKVTEKGKDVELRCDPISGHTALYWYRQSLGQGLEFLIYFQGNSAPDKSGLPSDRFSAERTGGSVSTLTIQRTQQEDSAVYLCASSFQEGYGYTFGSGTRLTVV.

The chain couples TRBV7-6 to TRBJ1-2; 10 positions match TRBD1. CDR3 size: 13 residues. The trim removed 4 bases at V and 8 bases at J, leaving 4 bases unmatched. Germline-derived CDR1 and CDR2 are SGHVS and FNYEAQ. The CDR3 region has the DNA TGTGCCAGCAGCTGGGACAGGGGAGGGGGCTACACCTTC. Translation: CASSWDRGGGYTF.

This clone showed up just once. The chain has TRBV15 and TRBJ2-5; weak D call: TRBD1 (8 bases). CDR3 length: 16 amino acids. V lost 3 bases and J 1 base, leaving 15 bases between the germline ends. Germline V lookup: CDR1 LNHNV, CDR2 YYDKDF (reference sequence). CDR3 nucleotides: TGTGCCACCAGCAGGGGAGGGACAGGTATCCAAGAGACCCAGTACTTC. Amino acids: CATSRGGTGIQETQYF.

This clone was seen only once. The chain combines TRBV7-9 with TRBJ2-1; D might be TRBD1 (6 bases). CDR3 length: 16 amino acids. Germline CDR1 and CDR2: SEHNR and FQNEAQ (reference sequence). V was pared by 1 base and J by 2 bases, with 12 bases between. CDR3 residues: CASSLGGRGPYNEQFF. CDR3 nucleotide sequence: TGTGCCAGCAGCTTAGGCGGCAGGGGACCCTACAATGAGCAGTTCTTC.

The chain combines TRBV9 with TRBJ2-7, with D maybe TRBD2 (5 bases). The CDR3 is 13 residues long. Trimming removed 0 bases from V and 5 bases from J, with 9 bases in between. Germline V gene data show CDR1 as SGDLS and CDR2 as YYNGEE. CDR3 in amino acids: CASSVGGPDEQYF. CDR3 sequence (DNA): TGTGCCAGCAGCGTAGGCGGGCCTGACGAGCAGTACTTC.

The CDR3: CAWRPGQGYEQYF. CDR3 DNA sequence: TGTGCCTGGAGACCGGGACAAGGCTACGAGCAGTACTTC. The rearrangement joins TRBV30 to TRBJ2-7; perhaps TRBD1 as D (6 bases). The CDR3 is 13 amino acids. V was cut by 3 bases and J by 3 bases, with 12 bases left in between. Germline V gene sequence: CDR1 GTSNPN, CDR2 SVGIG (reference sequence).

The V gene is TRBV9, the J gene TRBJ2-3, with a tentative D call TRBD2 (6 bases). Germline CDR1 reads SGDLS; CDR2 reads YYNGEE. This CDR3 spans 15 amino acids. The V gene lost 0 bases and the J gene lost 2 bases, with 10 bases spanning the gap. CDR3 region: CASSVGGGLTDTQYF. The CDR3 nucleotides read TGTGCCAGCAGCGTAGGTGGGGGACTCACAGATACGCAGTATTTT.

The CDR3 protein is CASSTFGGVNEKLFF. For the CDR3, the DNA is TGCGCCAGCAGCACCTTCGGGGGAGTGAACGAAAAACTGTTTTTT. V is TRBV5-1 and J is TRBJ1-4; possibly TRBD1 for D (5 bases). The germline CDR1 and CDR2 sequences are SGHRS and YFSETQ. The CDR3 length is 15 residues. V lost 4 bases and J 8 bases, leaving 18 bases between the germline ends.

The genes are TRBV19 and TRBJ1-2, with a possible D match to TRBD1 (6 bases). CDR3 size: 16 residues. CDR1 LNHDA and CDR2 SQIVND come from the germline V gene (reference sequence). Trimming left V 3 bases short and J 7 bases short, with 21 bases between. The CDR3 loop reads CASSIPMGGARGGYTF. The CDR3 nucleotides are TGTGCCAGTAGTATCCCAATGGGGGGGGCGCGAGGTGGCTACACCTTC.

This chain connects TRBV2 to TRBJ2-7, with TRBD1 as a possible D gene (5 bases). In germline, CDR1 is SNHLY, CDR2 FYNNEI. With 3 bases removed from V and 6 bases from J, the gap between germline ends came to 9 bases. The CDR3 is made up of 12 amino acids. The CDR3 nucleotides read TGTGCCAGCAGTGAGGACACCTCCGAGCAGTACTTC. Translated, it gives CASSEDTSEQYF.

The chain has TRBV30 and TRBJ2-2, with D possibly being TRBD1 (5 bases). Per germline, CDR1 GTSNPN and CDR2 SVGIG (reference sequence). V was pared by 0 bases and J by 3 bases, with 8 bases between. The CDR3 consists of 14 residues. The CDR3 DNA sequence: TGTGCCTGGAGTGTCCCAGGGTACACCGGGGAGCTGTTTTTT. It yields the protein CAWSVPGYTGELFF.

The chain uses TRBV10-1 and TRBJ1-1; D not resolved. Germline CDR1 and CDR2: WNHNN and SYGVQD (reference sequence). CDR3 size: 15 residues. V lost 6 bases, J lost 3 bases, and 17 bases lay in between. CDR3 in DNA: TGCGCCAGCAGCAGATGGGAGATTTGGGACACTGAAGCTTTCTTT. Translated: CASSRWEIWDTEAFF.

The CDR3 reads CASSYLGLADTGELFF. CDR3 DNA: TGTGCCAGCAGTTACCTGGGACTAGCGGATACCGGGGAGCTGTTTTTT. The chain uses TRBV6-5 and TRBJ2-2; 11 nucleotides line up with TRBD2. Losses at the gene ends were 2 bases for V and 5 bases for J; bases not matched to a gene: 4. CDR3 length equals 16 residues. Germline loops: CDR1 MNHEY, CDR2 SVGAGI.

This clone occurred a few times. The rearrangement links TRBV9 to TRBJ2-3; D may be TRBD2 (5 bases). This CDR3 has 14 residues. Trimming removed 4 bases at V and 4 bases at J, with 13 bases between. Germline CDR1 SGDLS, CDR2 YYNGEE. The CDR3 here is CASSLGLNPDTQYF. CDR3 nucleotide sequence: TGTGCCAGCAGCCTAGGACTTAACCCAGATACGCAGTATTTT.

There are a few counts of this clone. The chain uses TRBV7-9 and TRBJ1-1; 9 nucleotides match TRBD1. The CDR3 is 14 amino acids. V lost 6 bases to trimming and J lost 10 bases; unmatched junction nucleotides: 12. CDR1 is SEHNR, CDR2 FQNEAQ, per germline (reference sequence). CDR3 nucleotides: TGTGCCAGCAGTAAAGGGGGACAGGGAATAGGAGCTTTCTTT. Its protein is CASSKGGQGIGAFF.

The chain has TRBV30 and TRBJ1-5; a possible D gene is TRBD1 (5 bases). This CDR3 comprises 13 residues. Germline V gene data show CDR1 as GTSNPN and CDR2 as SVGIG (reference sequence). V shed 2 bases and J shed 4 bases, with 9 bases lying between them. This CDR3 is CAWSSGKNQPQHF. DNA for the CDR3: TGTGCCTGGAGTTCAGGGAAGAATCAGCCCCAGCATTTT.

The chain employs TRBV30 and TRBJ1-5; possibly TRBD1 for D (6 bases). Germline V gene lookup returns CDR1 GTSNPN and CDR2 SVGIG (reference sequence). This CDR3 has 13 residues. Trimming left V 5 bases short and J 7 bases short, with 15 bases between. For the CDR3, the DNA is TGTGCCTGGTCACCACAGGGAGGGCAGCCCCAGCATTTT. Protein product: CAWSPQGGQPQHF.

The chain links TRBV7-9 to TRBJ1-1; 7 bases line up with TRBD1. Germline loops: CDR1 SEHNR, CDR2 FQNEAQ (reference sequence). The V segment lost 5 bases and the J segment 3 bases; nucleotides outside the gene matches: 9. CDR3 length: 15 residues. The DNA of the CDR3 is TGTGCCAGCAGCGCAGGGACAGCTCCATACACTGAAGCTTTCTTT. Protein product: CASSAGTAPYTEAFF. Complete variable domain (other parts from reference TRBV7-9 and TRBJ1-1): DTGVSQNPRHKITKRGQNVTFRCDPISEHNRLYWYRQTLGQGPEFLTYFQNEAQLEKSRLLSDRFSAERPKGSFSTLEIQRTEQGDSAMYLCASSAGTAPYTEAFFGQGTRLTVV.

The CDR3 reads CATGYSNQPQHF. The CDR3 DNA is TGTGCCACGGGATATAGCAATCAGCCCCAGCATTTT. The V and J genes are TRBV27 and TRBJ1-5, with D uncertain. CDR3 size: 12 residues. V lost 10 bases and J lost 0, with 7 bases in between. CDR1 is MNHEY, CDR2 SMNVEV, per germline (reference sequence).